Given below is one T cell receptor (beta chain) in context. The target of this receptor is not known. Base qualities are missing; no much larger clone stands one base away. The sample belongs to a study of T cell responses to AZD1222 COVID-19 vaccine (dated by TCRdb to 2020 to 2023). Background for the entire study: TCR sequencing covered approximately 230 trial participants: 207 given two doses of AZD1222 and 26 given two doses of MenACWY control vaccine. Enrollment into the trials was organized by age into subgroups of 18-55, 56-69 and 70-plus years, and those subgroups contained approximately 160, 26 and 62 TCR-sequenced participants, respectively.

The CDR3 regions of human TCRbeta chains were subjected to immunosequencing. Per the authors' processing: TCRs in the repertoires were matched against a reference library of SARS-CoV-2-specific TCRs that had been generated with the MIRA antigen-specificity platform. Breadth was defined as the fraction of unique TCRs that were SARS-CoV-2-associated, and depth was defined as the fraction of total T cells that were SARS-CoV-2-associated. Using the MIRA data, every spike-specific TCR was mapped to the spike region that the TCR reacted to and assigned to either a CD4 or a CD8 class. Log10-transformed breadth and depth values were compared by one-way ANOVA with Sidak's multiple comparisons tests. What TCRdb holds here is the immuneACCESS table cut down to in-frame rearrangements. Part of the clones is not present; checked against another copy, under half of the missing clones reflect an unresolved V gene, and the others are unexplained. V, J and clone size were drawn from that table, and D and trimming were deduced from the DNA. The sample table records about 110,000 clones; roughly 89% of these occur just once. The top ten clones comprise roughly 3% of the sample.

The sample's time point label is to be understood as: baseline before first vaccination. Read against the paper, the sample's treatment or condition label means: meningococcal conjugate vaccine given as trial control. Samples from vaccinated people were obtained from the UK trials COV001 and COV002, which included a single-blind randomized controlled phase 2/3 trial of AZD1222 (ChAdOx1 nCoV-19) in healthy adults. For TCRbeta chain sequencing, PBMC samples were collected from trial participants at day 0 and at day 28 after the second dose. Points the paper makes about the study in general: In the small 56-69-year group, the increase in depth fell short of significance, most likely because of low power. Only a handful of AZD1222 recipients were SARS-CoV-2 seropositive at baseline, limiting conclusions about previously exposed vaccinees. Nearly half of unique spike-specific TCRs reportedly recognized epitopes outside regions mutated in the B.1.351 and B.1.1.7 variants. The whole spike protein was spanned by vaccine-associated CD4 TCRs, and dominant responses were seen in regions 160-218 and 743-854. Because no day 14 peak-response samples were available, repertoires were characterized only after the peak T cell response. Participants were mostly white British and included more females than males, and it was suggested by the authors that clonal diversity may have been underestimated. A significant rise in spike-specific TCR breadth and depth was observed after two AZD1222 doses relative to day 0 and relative to MenACWY recipients.

The germline V gene sets CDR1 to SGHAT and CDR2 to FQNNGV. Counted from cysteine to phenylalanine, this CDR3 has 18 amino acids. Just CDR3 DNA is preserved here, 54 bases in frame from base 1. V loses 3 bases at its end and J loses 0 bases; junction bases beyond the gene matches: 8. This TCR was sampled from an adult in good health. The chain joins TRBV11-2 to TRBJ2-1; 10 of the junction bases match TRBD2. This specimen was peripheral blood, taken on day 0 of MenACWY control vaccination. This receptor carries the CDR3 CASSFTSGIASSYNEQFF. The sequenced DNA: TGTGCCAGCAGCTTTACTAGCGGGATAGCGAGCTCCTACAATGAGCAGTTCTTC.